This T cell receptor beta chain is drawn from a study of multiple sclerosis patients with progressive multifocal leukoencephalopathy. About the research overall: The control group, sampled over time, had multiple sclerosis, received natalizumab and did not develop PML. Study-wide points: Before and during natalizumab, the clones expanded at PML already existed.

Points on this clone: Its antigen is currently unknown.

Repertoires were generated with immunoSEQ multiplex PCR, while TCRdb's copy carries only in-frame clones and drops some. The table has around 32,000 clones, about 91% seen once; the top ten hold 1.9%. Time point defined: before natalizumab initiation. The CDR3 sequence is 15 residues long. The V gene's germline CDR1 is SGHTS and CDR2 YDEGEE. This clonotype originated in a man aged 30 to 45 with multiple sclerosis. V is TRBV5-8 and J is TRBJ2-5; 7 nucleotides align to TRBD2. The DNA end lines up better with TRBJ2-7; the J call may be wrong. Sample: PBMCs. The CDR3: CASSGTGGMTYEQYF. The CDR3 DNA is TGTGCCAGCAGCGGAACGGGGGGTATGACGTACGAGCAGTACTTC.